Below, one TCR beta chain is given with its context. This sample stems from a study of PD-L1 blockade in urothelial cancer. Study summary: Between 0 and 3 prior chemotherapy regimens had been given to patients.

The protocol was immunoSEQ multiplex PCR, while the TCRdb copy is restricted to in-frame clones and leaves out a portion. The sample lists approximately 50,000 clones; under 90% were seen once. Time point denoted: pretreatment peripheral blood. Sequenced material: PBMCs, taken around atezolizumab (anti-PD-L1) treatment. The receptor was isolated from a man between 65 and 85 years old with urothelial cancer.

This chain's CDR3 is CASRSQGFMNTEAFF. In nucleotides, the CDR3 is TGTGCCAGTAGATCTCAGGGATTCATGAACACTGAAGCTTTCTTT. The chain employs TRBV19 and TRBJ1-1; possible D gene TRBD1, 5 bases. This CDR3 has 15 amino acids. Germline CDR1 reads LNHDA; CDR2 reads SQIVND (reference sequence). Trimming removed 6 bases from V and 0 bases from J, with 14 bases in between. Full variable domain (outside the CDR3, taken from reference TRBV19 and TRBJ1-1): DGGITQSPKYLFRKEGQNVTLSCEQNLNHDAMYWYRQDPGQGLRLIYYSQIVNDFQKGDIAEGYSVSREKKESFPLTVTSAQKNPTAFYLCASRSQGFMNTEAFFGQGTRLTVV.